This T cell receptor (beta chain) originates from a study of blood T cell repertoires in COVID-19. Turning to the study itself: Sites across the United States, Italy and Spain contributed samples from acute and convalescent COVID-19. From T cells, B-cell-depleted T cells, or PBMCs came the material, which was cDNA or gDNA.

As handled by the study authors: Researchers report that nucleated cell counts were estimated from reference gene primer amplification. TCRdb's copy holds only in-frame clones and misses some; the assay was immunoSEQ multiplex PCR. The V and J calls and clone size were taken over from that table, and D and trimming were inferred from the DNA. This sample carries tens of thousands of clones, approximately 86% of them seen once, and the ten largest clones take under 8.5%. V gave up 2 bases and J gave up 1 base, with 5 bases separating them. CDR1 and CDR2 (germline): MNHEY, SVGAGI. The CDR3 consists of 13 residues.

The gene calls are TRBV6-5 and TRBJ1-1; D call uncertain. The sequence came from a man between 60 and 75 years old with acute or convalescent COVID-19. Sequencing was carried out using peripheral blood. The DNA of the CDR3 is TGTGCCAGCAGTTACGGAGGGAACACTGAAGCTTTCTTT. This encodes CASSYGGNTEAFF.